Listed below are T cell receptor beta chains from one sample, sequenced in a study of cytomegalovirus exposure and HLA in healthy donors. Clones were sequenced by immunoSEQ multiplex PCR, and TCRdb holds only the in-frame ones, with some missing. Here the sample spans 130,000 to 150,000 clones, approximately 90% being singletons. Material: PBMCs. The receptors here all came from a man aged 18-30 years in good health and CMV-seropositive. The CDR3 runs from the conserved cysteine through the conserved F or W. A D gene is named only where the DNA matches it firmly. The size of a clone is reported for some rows only, either as once, few or many, or as a class for expanded clones.

CDR3aa: CAWSVDNSNQPQHF
CDR3nt: TGTGCCTGGAGTGTGGACAACAGCAATCAGCCCCAGCATTTT
j_gene: TRBJ1-5
v_gene: TRBV30
abundance: NA
d_gene: NA

CDR3aa: CASKSPLTGGNEKLFF
CDR3nt: TGTGCCAGCAAATCGCCCCTGACAGGGGGAAATGAAAAACTGTTTTTT
j_gene: TRBJ1-4
v_gene: TRBV6-6
abundance: NA
d_gene: TRBD1

CDR3aa: CSVRNRTDTQYF
CDR3nt: TGCAGCGTCAGAAATCGCACAGATACGCAGTATTTT
j_gene: TRBJ2-3
v_gene: TRBV29-1
abundance: once
d_gene: NA

CDR3aa: CAISESRTGGNQPQHF
CDR3nt: TGTGCCATCAGTGAGTCACGGACAGGGGGCAATCAGCCCCAGCATTTT
j_gene: TRBJ1-5
v_gene: TRBV10-3
abundance: NA
d_gene: TRBD1

CDR3aa: CASSEIEGGLSGGYTF
CDR3nt: TGTGCCAGCAGTGAAATTGAGGGCGGCCTAAGTGGGGGCTACACCTTC
j_gene: TRBJ1-2
v_gene: TRBV2
abundance: NA
d_gene: NA

CDR3aa: CASSQDPSTGRGYTF
CDR3nt: TGCGCCAGCAGCCAAGATCCGTCTACTGGGAGGGGCTACACCTTC
j_gene: TRBJ1-2
v_gene: TRBV4-1
abundance: NA
d_gene: NA

CDR3aa: CASSFGAASGSTDTQYF
CDR3nt: TGTGCCAGCAGCTTCGGGGCGGCTAGCGGTTCCACAGATACGCAGTATTTT
j_gene: TRBJ2-3
v_gene: TRBV5-4
abundance: NA
d_gene: TRBD2

CDR3aa: CASSSGTGSKDTEAFF
CDR3nt: TGTGCCAGCAGCTCCGGGACAGGGAGTAAGGACACTGAAGCTTTCTTT
j_gene: TRBJ1-1
v_gene: TRBV7-9
abundance: NA
d_gene: TRBD1

CDR3aa: CASSPANSGAYEQYF
CDR3nt: TGTGCCAGCAGCCCCGCAAATTCTGGGGCTTACGAGCAGTACTTC
j_gene: TRBJ2-7
v_gene: TRBV11-2
abundance: few
d_gene: NA

CDR3aa: CASTPAPGQNSYEQYF
CDR3nt: TGCGCCAGCACCCCGGCCCCGGGACAAAACTCCTACGAGCAGTACTTC
j_gene: TRBJ2-7
v_gene: TRBV5-1
abundance: NA
d_gene: NA

CDR3aa: CASSLRQGREPQHF
CDR3nt: TGTGCCAGCAGTCTAAGACAGGGTAGGGAGCCCCAGCATTTT
j_gene: TRBJ1-5
v_gene: TRBV28
abundance: NA
d_gene: TRBD1

CDR3aa: CASSLADRGGRGYTF
CDR3nt: TGTGCCAGCAGCTTAGCGGACAGGGGGGGAAGAGGCTACACCTTC
j_gene: TRBJ1-2
v_gene: TRBV7-9
abundance: few
d_gene: TRBD1

CDR3aa: CASSSTGTSGSNEQFF
CDR3nt: TGTGCCAGCAGCTCCACCGGGACTAGCGGTTCCAATGAGCAGTTCTTC
j_gene: TRBJ2-1
v_gene: TRBV7-3
abundance: NA
d_gene: TRBD2

CDR3aa: CAWSFERGGNIQYF
CDR3nt: TGTGCCTGGAGTTTCGAGCGGGGGGGAAACATTCAGTACTTC
j_gene: TRBJ2-4
v_gene: TRBV30
abundance: NA
d_gene: TRBD2

CDR3aa: CASSSPGRSNYGYTF
CDR3nt: TGTGCCAGCAGCTCCCCTGGGCGCTCGAACTATGGCTACACCTTC
j_gene: TRBJ1-2
v_gene: TRBV5-4
abundance: NA
d_gene: NA

CDR3aa: CASSLNYRVDTGELFF
CDR3nt: TGTGCCAGCAGCCTAAATTACAGGGTAGACACCGGGGAGCTGTTTTTT
j_gene: TRBJ2-2
v_gene: TRBV5-4
abundance: once
d_gene: NA

CDR3aa: CASSLTSGGQETQYF
CDR3nt: TGTGCCAGCAGCCTGACTAGCGGGGGGCAAGAGACCCAGTACTTC
j_gene: TRBJ2-5
v_gene: TRBV28
abundance: once
d_gene: TRBD2

CDR3aa: CASSSYPGQDTGELFF
CDR3nt: TGCGCCAGCAGCTCATATCCGGGACAGGACACCGGGGAGCTGTTTTTT
j_gene: TRBJ2-2
v_gene: TRBV5-1
abundance: NA
d_gene: TRBD1

CDR3aa: CASSFMDSNEKLFF
CDR3nt: TGTGCCAGCAGTTTTATGGACAGCAATGAAAAACTGTTTTTT
j_gene: TRBJ1-4
v_gene: TRBV28
abundance: NA
d_gene: NA

CDR3aa: CASSPIAGGYNEQFF
CDR3nt: TGCGCCAGCAGCCCTATAGCGGGGGGATACAATGAGCAGTTCTTC
j_gene: TRBJ2-1
v_gene: TRBV4-1
abundance: NA
d_gene: TRBD2

CDR3aa: CASSQGRVRGSGNTIYF
CDR3nt: TGCGCCAGCAGCCAAGGGAGAGTCAGGGGCTCTGGAAACACCATATATTTT
j_gene: TRBJ1-3
v_gene: TRBV4-1
abundance: NA
d_gene: NA

CDR3aa: CASSPFEGTEAFF
CDR3nt: TGTGCCAGCTCACCGTTCGAGGGCACTGAAGCTTTCTTT
j_gene: TRBJ1-1
v_gene: TRBV18
abundance: NA
d_gene: NA

CDR3aa: CAWSVKGSGYEQYF
CDR3nt: TGTGCCTGGAGTGTAAAGGGGTCTGGGTACGAGCAGTACTTC
j_gene: TRBJ2-7
v_gene: TRBV30
abundance: NA
d_gene: NA

CDR3aa: CAWSQTGGNTIYF
CDR3nt: TGTGCCTGGAGCCAGACAGGGGGAAACACCATATATTTT
j_gene: TRBJ1-3
v_gene: TRBV30
abundance: NA
d_gene: TRBD1

CDR3aa: CASSPSGQASYEQYF
CDR3nt: TGTGCCAGCAGTCCCTCTGGGCAGGCCTCCTACGAGCAGTACTTC
j_gene: TRBJ2-7
v_gene: TRBV28
abundance: NA
d_gene: NA

CDR3aa: CASWRLGGGYTF
CDR3nt: TGTGCCAGCTGGAGATTAGGGGGCGGCTACACCTTC
j_gene: TRBJ1-2
v_gene: TRBV6-1
abundance: NA
d_gene: TRBD1

CDR3aa: CASSLKRAAYEQYF
CDR3nt: TGTGCCAGCAGTCTAAAGAGGGCCGCCTACGAGCAGTACTTC
j_gene: TRBJ2-7
v_gene: TRBV27
abundance: NA
d_gene: NA

CDR3aa: CASSYRGTGELFF
CDR3nt: TGTGCCAGCAGTTACAGAGGGACCGGGGAGCTGTTTTTT
j_gene: TRBJ2-2
v_gene: TRBV6-5
abundance: NA
d_gene: NA

CDR3aa: CASSTRTSGVNEQFF
CDR3nt: TGTGCCAGTAGTACGCGGACTAGCGGGGTCAATGAGCAGTTCTTC
j_gene: TRBJ2-1
v_gene: TRBV19
abundance: NA
d_gene: TRBD2

CDR3aa: CASSPRGVYTEAFF
CDR3nt: TGTGCCAGCAGCCCCCGGGGGGTATACACTGAAGCTTTCTTT
j_gene: TRBJ1-1
v_gene: TRBV13
abundance: NA
d_gene: NA

CDR3aa: CASRDRGLSYEQYF
CDR3nt: TGTGCCAGCAGGGACAGGGGCCTATCGTACGAGCAGTACTTC
j_gene: TRBJ2-7
v_gene: TRBV28
abundance: NA
d_gene: TRBD1

CDR3aa: CASSSGLVSYEQYF
CDR3nt: TGTGCCAGTAGCAGCGGACTAGTAAGTTACGAGCAGTACTTC
j_gene: TRBJ2-7
v_gene: TRBV19
abundance: NA
d_gene: TRBD2

CDR3aa: CASSIDGTERRGYTF
CDR3nt: TGTGCCAGTAGTATAGATGGAACGGAAAGGAGGGGCTACACCTTC
j_gene: TRBJ1-2
v_gene: TRBV19
abundance: NA
d_gene: NA

CDR3aa: CASSRLRERFFNEQFF
CDR3nt: TGTGCCAGCAGCAGACTGCGGGAGAGATTTTTTAATGAGCAGTTCTTC
j_gene: TRBJ2-1
v_gene: TRBV5-6
abundance: NA
d_gene: TRBD2

CDR3aa: CASSVGTGGTDTQYF
CDR3nt: TGTGCCAGCAGCGTAGGAACGGGGGGCACAGATACGCAGTATTTT
j_gene: TRBJ2-3
v_gene: TRBV9
abundance: once
d_gene: NA

CDR3aa: CASSPPRTGEVQPQHF
CDR3nt: TGTGCCAGCTCACCACCGCGGACAGGGGAGGTTCAGCCCCAGCATTTT
j_gene: TRBJ1-5
v_gene: TRBV18
abundance: NA
d_gene: TRBD1

CDR3aa: CASREQGRFNTEAFF
CDR3nt: TGTGCCAGCAGAGAGCAGGGCCGATTTAACACTGAAGCTTTCTTT
j_gene: TRBJ1-1
v_gene: TRBV28
abundance: NA
d_gene: NA

CDR3aa: CASSLGLAETTDTQYF
CDR3nt: TGTGCCAGCAGCTTGGGACTAGCGGAGACCACAGATACGCAGTATTTT
j_gene: TRBJ2-3
v_gene: TRBV7-9
abundance: NA
d_gene: TRBD2

CDR3aa: CASSIQGYGNQPQHF
CDR3nt: TGTGCCAGCAGTATACAGGGATACGGCAATCAGCCCCAGCATTTT
j_gene: TRBJ1-5
v_gene: TRBV7-9
abundance: NA
d_gene: NA

CDR3aa: CASSAPGTGSSYGYTF
CDR3nt: TGTGCCAGCAGTGCCCCGGGGACAGGGAGTTCCTATGGCTACACCTTC
j_gene: TRBJ1-2
v_gene: TRBV6-1
abundance: NA
d_gene: TRBD1

CDR3aa: CASSESGYGYTF
CDR3nt: TGCGCCAGCAGTGAATCGGGTTATGGCTACACCTTC
j_gene: TRBJ1-2
v_gene: TRBV10-2
abundance: NA
d_gene: NA

CDR3aa: CASRAHLGQGGDGYTF
CDR3nt: TGTGCCAGCAGAGCTCATTTGGGACAGGGTGGCGACGGCTACACCTTC
j_gene: TRBJ1-2
v_gene: TRBV6-4
abundance: NA
d_gene: TRBD1

CDR3aa: CASRGNSPLHF
CDR3nt: TGTGCCAGCCGGGGGAATTCACCCCTCCACTTT
j_gene: TRBJ1-6
v_gene: TRBV28
abundance: few
d_gene: NA

CDR3aa: CASSQDSLAGLNEQFF
CDR3nt: TGCGCCAGCAGCCAAGATAGTCTGGCGGGGTTAAATGAGCAGTTCTTC
j_gene: TRBJ2-1
v_gene: TRBV4-1
abundance: NA
d_gene: NA

CDR3aa: CASSLAETSQETQYF
CDR3nt: TGTGCCAGCAGCTTAGCTGAGACTAGTCAAGAGACCCAGTACTTC
j_gene: TRBJ2-5
v_gene: TRBV7-9
abundance: NA
d_gene: NA

CDR3aa: CASSINLGQGVTEQFF
CDR3nt: TGTGCCAGTAGTATAAATTTAGGACAGGGGGTCACTGAGCAGTTCTTC
j_gene: TRBJ2-1
v_gene: TRBV19
abundance: NA
d_gene: TRBD1

CDR3aa: CASSEGQDYNEQFF
CDR3nt: TGTGCCAGCAGTGAGGGACAGGACTACAATGAGCAGTTCTTC
j_gene: TRBJ2-1
v_gene: TRBV6-1
abundance: NA
d_gene: TRBD1

CDR3aa: CASSQLQGTEAFF
CDR3nt: TGTGCCAGCAGCCAGCTACAGGGTACTGAAGCTTTCTTT
j_gene: TRBJ1-1
v_gene: TRBV7-3
abundance: NA
d_gene: NA